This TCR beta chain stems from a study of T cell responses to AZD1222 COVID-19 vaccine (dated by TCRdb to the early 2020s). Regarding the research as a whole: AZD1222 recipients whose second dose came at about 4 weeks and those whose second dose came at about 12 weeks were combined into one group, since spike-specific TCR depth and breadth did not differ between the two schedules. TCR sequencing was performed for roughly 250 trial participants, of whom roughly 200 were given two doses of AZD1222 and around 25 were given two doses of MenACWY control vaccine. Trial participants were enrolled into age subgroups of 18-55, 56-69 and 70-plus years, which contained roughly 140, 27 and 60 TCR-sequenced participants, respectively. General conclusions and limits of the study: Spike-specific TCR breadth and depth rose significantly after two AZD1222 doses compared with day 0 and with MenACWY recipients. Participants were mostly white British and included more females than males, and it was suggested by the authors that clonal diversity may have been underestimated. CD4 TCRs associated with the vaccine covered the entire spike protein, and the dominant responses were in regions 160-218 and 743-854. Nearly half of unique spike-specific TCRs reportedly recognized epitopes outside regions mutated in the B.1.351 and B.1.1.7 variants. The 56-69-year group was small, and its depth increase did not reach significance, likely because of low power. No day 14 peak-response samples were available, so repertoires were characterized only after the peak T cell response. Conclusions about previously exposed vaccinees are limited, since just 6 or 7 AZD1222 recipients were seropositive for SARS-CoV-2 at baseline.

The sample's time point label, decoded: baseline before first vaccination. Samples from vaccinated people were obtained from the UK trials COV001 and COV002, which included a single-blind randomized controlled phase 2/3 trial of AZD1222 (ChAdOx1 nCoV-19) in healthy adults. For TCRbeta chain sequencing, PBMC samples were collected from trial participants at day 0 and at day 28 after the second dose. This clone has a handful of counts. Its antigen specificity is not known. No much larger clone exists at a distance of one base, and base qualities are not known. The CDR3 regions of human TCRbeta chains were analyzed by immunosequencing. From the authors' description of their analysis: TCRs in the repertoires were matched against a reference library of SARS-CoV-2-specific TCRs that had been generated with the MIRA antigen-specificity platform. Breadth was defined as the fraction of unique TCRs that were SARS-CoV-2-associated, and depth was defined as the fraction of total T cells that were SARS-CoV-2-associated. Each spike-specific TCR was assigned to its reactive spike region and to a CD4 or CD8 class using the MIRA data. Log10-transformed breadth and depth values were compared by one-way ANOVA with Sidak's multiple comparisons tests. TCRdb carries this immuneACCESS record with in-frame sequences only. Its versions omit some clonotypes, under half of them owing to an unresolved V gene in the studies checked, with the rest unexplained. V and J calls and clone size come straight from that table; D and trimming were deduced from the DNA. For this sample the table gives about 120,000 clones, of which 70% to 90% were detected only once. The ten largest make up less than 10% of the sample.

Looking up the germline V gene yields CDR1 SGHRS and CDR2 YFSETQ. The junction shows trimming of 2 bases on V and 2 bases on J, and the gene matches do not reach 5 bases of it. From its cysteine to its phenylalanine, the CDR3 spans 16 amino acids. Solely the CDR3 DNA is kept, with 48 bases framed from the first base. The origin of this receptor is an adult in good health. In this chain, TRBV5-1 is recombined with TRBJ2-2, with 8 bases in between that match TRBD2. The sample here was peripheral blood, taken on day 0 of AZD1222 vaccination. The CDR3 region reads CASSFLTSGNTGELFF. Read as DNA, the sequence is TGCGCCAGCAGCTTTTTAACTAGCGGTAACACCGGGGAGCTGTTTTTT.